The T cell receptor (beta chain) under discussion was sequenced for a study of OX40 agonist ivuxolimab in advanced cancers. Overall study results and limits: Partial responders treated at 0.1-3.0 mg/kg exhibited clonal expansion among the lowest measured.

TCRdb's copy holds only in-frame clones and misses some; the assay was immunoSEQ multiplex PCR. The sample records about 77,000 clones, approximately 85% being singletons. People who had autoimmune disease history or systemic immunosuppression were excluded. The CDR3 has 17 amino acids. With V trimmed by 4 bases and J by 1 base, 13 bases remained unmatched. From germline, CDR1 is SNHLY and CDR2 FYNNEI. This clone was detected only once. Its antigen is unidentified. The input for sequencing was CD4+ or CD8+ T cells sorted from blood, taken in a trial of the OX40 agonist ivuxolimab. The rearrangement links TRBV2 to TRBJ2-7; 7 bases map to TRBD2. This receptor was identified in an adult with an advanced solid tumor such as melanoma, head and neck, liver or kidney cancer. Here the CDR3 DNA reads TGTGCCAGCAGTGCTGAGTCAGCGGGAAGGGGATCCTACGAGCAGTACTTC. This encodes CASSAESAGRGSYEQYF.